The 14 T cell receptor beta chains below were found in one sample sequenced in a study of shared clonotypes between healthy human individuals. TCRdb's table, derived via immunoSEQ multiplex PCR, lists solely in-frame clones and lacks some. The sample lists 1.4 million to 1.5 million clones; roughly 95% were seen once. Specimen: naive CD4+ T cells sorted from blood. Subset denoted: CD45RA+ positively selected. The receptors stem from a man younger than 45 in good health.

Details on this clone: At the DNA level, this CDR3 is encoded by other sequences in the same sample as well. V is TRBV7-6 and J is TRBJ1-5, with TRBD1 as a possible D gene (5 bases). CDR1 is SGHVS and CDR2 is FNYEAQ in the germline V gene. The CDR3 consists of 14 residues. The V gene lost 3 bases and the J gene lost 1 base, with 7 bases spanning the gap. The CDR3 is CASSLGPSNQPQHF. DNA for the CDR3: TGTGCCAGCAGCTTGGGACCGAGCAATCAGCCCCAGCATTTT.

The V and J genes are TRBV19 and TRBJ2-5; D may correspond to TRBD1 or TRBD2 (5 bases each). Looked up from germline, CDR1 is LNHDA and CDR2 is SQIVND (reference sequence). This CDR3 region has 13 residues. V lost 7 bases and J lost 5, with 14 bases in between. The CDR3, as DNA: TGTGCCAGTAAGGTTTCGGGGACGGAGACCCAGTACTTC. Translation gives CASKVSGTETQYF.

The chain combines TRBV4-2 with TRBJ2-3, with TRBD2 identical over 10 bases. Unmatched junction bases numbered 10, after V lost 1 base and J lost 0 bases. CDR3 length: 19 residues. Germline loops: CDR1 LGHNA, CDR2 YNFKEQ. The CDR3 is CASSQAGLAGVFSTDTQYF. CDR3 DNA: TGTGCCAGCAGCCAAGCCGGGCTAGCGGGAGTATTTAGCACAGATACGCAGTATTTT.

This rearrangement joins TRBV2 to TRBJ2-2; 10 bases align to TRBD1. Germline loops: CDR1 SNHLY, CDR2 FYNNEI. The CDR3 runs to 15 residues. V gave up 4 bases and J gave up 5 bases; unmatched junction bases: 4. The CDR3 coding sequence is TGTGCCAGCAGTGGACGGGACAGGGGTACCGGGGAGCTGTTTTTT. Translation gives CASSGRDRGTGELFF.

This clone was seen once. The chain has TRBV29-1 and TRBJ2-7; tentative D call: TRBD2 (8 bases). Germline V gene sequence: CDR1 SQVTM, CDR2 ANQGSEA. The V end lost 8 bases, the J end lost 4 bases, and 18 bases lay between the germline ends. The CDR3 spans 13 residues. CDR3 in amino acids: CSTSGGGGYEQYF. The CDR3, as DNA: TGCAGCACCTCGGGAGGGGGCGGATACGAGCAGTACTTC.

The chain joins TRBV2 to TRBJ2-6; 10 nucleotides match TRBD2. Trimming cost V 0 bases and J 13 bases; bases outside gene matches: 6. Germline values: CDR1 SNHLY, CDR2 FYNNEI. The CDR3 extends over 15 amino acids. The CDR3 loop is CASSEARAGGFVLTF. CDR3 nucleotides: TGTGCCAGCAGTGAAGCTCGAGCGGGAGGGTTTGTCCTGACTTTC.

CDR3 in DNA: TGTGCCAGCTCACCCTTTGAGTCCTACGAGCAGTACTTC. This codes for CASSPFESYEQYF. The rearrangement joins TRBV18 to TRBJ2-7; D is ambiguous. V dropped 3 bases and J dropped 1 base, with 7 bases sitting between them. The length of the CDR3 is 13 residues. CDR1 and CDR2 (germline): KGHSH, LQKENI.

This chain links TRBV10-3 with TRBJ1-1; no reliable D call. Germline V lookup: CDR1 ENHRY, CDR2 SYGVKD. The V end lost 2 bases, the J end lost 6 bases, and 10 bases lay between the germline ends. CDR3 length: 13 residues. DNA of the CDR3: TGTGCCATCAGTGAGGGCTTCCGATCTGAAGCTTTCTTT. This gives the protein CAISEGFRSEAFF.

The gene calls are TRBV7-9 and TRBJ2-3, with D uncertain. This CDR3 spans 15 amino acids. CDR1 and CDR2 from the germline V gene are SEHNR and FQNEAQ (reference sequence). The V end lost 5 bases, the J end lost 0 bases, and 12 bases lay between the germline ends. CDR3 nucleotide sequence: TGTGCCAGCAGCCCCCGAGGAGAGAGCACAGATACGCAGTATTTT. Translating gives CASSPRGESTDTQYF.

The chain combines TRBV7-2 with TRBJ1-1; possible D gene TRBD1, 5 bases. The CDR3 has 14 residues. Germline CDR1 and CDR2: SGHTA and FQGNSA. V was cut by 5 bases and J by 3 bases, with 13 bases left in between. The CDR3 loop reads CASSPQGGYTEAFF. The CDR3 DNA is TGTGCCAGCAGCCCCCAGGGTGGGTACACTGAAGCTTTCTTT.

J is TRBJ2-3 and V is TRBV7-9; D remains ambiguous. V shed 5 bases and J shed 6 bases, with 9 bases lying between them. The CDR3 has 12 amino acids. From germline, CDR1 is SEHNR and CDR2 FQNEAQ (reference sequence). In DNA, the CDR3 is TGTGCCAGCAGCAGACAATGGGATACGCAGTATTTT. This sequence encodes CASSRQWDTQYF.

The CDR3 coding sequence is TGCAGCGTTTCCCAGGTCTATCGCTCTAGCACAGATACGCAGTATTTT. It translates to CSVSQVYRSSTDTQYF. The chain combines TRBV29-1 with TRBJ2-3, with no clear D. Germline-derived CDR1 and CDR2 are SQVTM and ANQGSEA. The length of the CDR3 is 16 residues. Trimming took 5 bases from V and 0 from J, leaving 18 bases between them.

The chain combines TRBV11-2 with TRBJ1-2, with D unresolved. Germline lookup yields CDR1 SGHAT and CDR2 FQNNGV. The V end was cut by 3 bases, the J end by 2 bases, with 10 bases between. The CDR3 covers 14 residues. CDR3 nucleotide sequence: TGTGCCAGCAGCTTGGGCAGCCTGAACTATGGCTACACCTTC. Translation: CASSLGSLNYGYTF.

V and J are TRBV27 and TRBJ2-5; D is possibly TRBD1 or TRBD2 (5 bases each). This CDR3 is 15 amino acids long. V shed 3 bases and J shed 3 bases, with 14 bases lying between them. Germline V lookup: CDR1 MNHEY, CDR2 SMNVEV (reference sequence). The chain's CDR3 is CASSFLPGTKETQYF. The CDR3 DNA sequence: TGTGCCAGCAGTTTCCTTCCCGGGACGAAAGAGACCCAGTACTTC.